This T cell receptor (beta chain) was sequenced for a study of shared clonotypes between healthy human individuals. Overall study context: Each donor's CD4 naive and CD4 memory cells filled three plates apiece, CD8 naive two, and CD8 memory one. Study-wide points: Blood alone was sampled, and tissue repertoires likely differ. Read depth was anticipated to influence clonotype sharing among donors.

Here immunoSEQ multiplex PCR was the method, and the copy in TCRdb shows in-frame clones only, minus some. The profile shows roughly 2 million clones, approximately 94% of them singletons. Worth noting for this clone: The antigen remains undetermined.

The TCR sequence derives from a man aged 18-30 years in good health. What was sequenced was naive CD4+ T cells sorted from blood. Subset described: CD45RA+ positively selected.

In nucleotides, the CDR3 is TGCGCCAGCAGCTACGGACAGCGCGAGCAGTACTTC. Protein product: CASSYGQREQYF. V usage is TRBV5-1 and J usage is TRBJ2-7, with D tentatively TRBD1 (6 bases). Trimming cost V 3 bases and J 6 bases, with 10 bases left between them. The CDR3 is 12 amino acids. Germline V gene data show CDR1 as SGHRS and CDR2 as YFSETQ.